The source of this T cell receptor (beta chain) is a study of early T cells in non-severe SARS-CoV-2 infection. This clonotype was counted at least ten times. What it recognizes is unknown. Trimming removed 6 bases from V and 4 bases from J; junction bases left unmatched: 7. This CDR3 contains 14 residues. Germline-derived CDR1 and CDR2 are SQVTM and ANQGSEA. TCRdb processed the 5' RACE reads anew with MiXCR; each CDR3 protein has one entry. This sample carries 50,000 to 85,000 distinct CDR3 sequences, roughly 10% of them seen once, and the ten largest clones take roughly 3%. Overall study results and limits: Matching results from VDJdb favored anti-spike CD8 responses, leaving private and CD4 specificities undetected.

Sequencing input: whole blood. V usage is TRBV29-1 and J usage is TRBJ2-7, with 12 nucleotides matching TRBD2. This clonotype originated in an adult who was a healthcare worker with PCR-confirmed SARS-CoV-2 infection or an uninfected control (not recorded which). CDR3 protein: CSVRTTSGSYEQYF. As DNA, the CDR3 is TGCAGCGTCCGCACGACTAGCGGGAGTTACGAGCAGTACTTC.